Presented here are 20 T cell receptor beta chains from one specimen sequenced in a study of HIV-infected children after antiretroviral therapy interruption (dated by TCRdb to about 2019). In light of the paper, this sample's treatment or condition label describes: PENTA 11 planned treatment interruption arm or continuous ART arm. Receptor amplification or capture employed 3' RACE. The data were produced on an Illumina MiSeq. TCR libraries were generated from RNA by a 3' RACE protocol incorporating unique molecular identifiers so that PCR amplification bias could be corrected. In-frame beta chains were kept once TCRdb had trimmed the public reads at Q25 with fastp and called clones with MiXCR. Rows matching on CDR3 protein sequence are summarized as one entry with the most common DNA and genes. The sample contains tens of thousands of distinct CDR3 sequences, 6.5% of them found a single time. The ten largest clones represent approximately 0.9% of the sample.

The specimen comprised CD45RA+ CD4+ T cells from PBMCs, pooled from several time points, sampled from a donor given antiretroviral therapy, either interrupted or continuous. The cell subset or site label here, explained by the study, means: naive CD4+ CD45RA+ CD45RO- T cells. Source of these receptors: a pool of human donors with HIV.

This clonotype was picked up many times. The chain combines TRBV5-5 with TRBJ1-1; TRBD1 aligns across 9 bases. This CDR3 has 16 amino acids. The germline gives CDR1 SGHKS, CDR2 YYEKEE (reference sequence). The V segment lost 0 bases and the J segment 6 bases; nucleotides outside the gene matches: 9. CDR3 DNA: TGTGCCAGCAGCTTGGCCGTAGGACAGGGGTGGTCTGAAGCTTTCTTT. It codes for CASSLAVGQGWSEAFF.

This clonotype came up many times. This chain uses TRBV11-2 with TRBJ2-3; D is unclear. Germline V lookup: CDR1 SGHAT, CDR2 FQNNGV. This CDR3 is built from 11 residues. Trimming left V 1 base short and J 6 bases short, with 2 bases between. Written as DNA, the CDR3 is TGTGCCAGCAGCTTAGGGGATACGCAGTATTTT. It specifies CASSLGDTQYF.

This clonotype qualifies as medium-sized. This chain connects TRBV28 to TRBJ2-5; unclear D gene. The CDR3 consists of 15 residues. The germline V and J ends were trimmed by 5 bases and 2 bases, with 15 bases remaining between them. Germline values: CDR1 MDHEN, CDR2 SYDVKM. CDR3 sequence (DNA): TGTGCCAGCAGTCCTTCCCGAGACCTTCAAGAGACCCAGTACTTC. Translated: CASSPSRDLQETQYF.

This clonotype came up many times. This chain links TRBV12-3 or TRBV12-4 with TRBJ2-1, with 8 bases aligning to TRBD2. V lost 5 bases, J lost 6 bases, and 9 bases stayed unmatched. The CDR3 has 15 residues. Written as DNA, the CDR3 is TGTGCCAGCAGTCCCCGGGGGGGGGGCTTCAATGAGCAGTTCTTC. Encoded protein: CASSPRGGGFNEQFF.

The chain couples TRBV29-1 to TRBJ2-3; D not resolved. The ends were cut back, 2 bases at V and 0 bases at J, with 3 bases in the middle. The CDR3 is made up of 12 amino acids. Per germline, CDR1 SQVTM and CDR2 ANQGSEA. CDR3 nucleotide sequence: TGCAGCGTTGAATCCAGCACAGATACGCAGTATTTT. Encoded protein: CSVESSTDTQYF.

This clonotype was seen many times. J is TRBJ1-5 and V is TRBV4-1; weak D call: TRBD1 (5 bases). The V and J ends lost 1 base and 4 bases respectively, with 23 bases between them. This CDR3 has 19 amino acids. In germline, CDR1 is MGHRA, CDR2 YSYEKL. The CDR3 sequence is CASSQAPRSGTALNQPQHF. CDR3 nucleotide sequence: TGCGCCAGCAGCCAAGCTCCCCGTTCCGGGACGGCCCTGAATCAGCCCCAGCATTTT.

This clonotype was observed a few times. The chain carries TRBV5-6 and TRBJ2-2; D is unclear. Looked up from germline, CDR1 is SGHDT and CDR2 is YYEEEE. The CDR3 extends over 12 amino acids. Trimming removed 4 bases at V and 7 bases at J, with 8 bases between. The CDR3 here is CASSRGVGELFF. In nucleotides, the CDR3 is TGTGCCAGCAGCCGAGGCGTCGGGGAGCTGTTTTTT.

The table lists this clonotype with many counts. The chain carries TRBV28 and TRBJ1-1; TRBD1 matches 8 bases. The CDR3 is 15 residues long. V shed 3 bases and J 3 bases; nucleotides not matched to a gene: 6. From germline, CDR1 is MDHEN and CDR2 SYDVKM. CDR3 sequence reads: CASSFWDRTHTEAFF. The CDR3 region has the DNA TGTGCCAGCAGTTTTTGGGACAGGACCCACACTGAAGCTTTCTTT.

The V gene is TRBV7-3, the J gene TRBJ1-5; D not certain. The CDR3 covers 13 residues. V gave up 2 bases and J gave up 5 bases, with 7 bases separating them. Per the germline V gene, CDR1 is SGHTA and CDR2 is FQGTGA. The chain's CDR3 is CASSLGRDQPQHF. The CDR3 nucleotides read TGTGCCAGCAGCTTAGGAAGGGATCAGCCCCAGCATTTT.

The CDR3 is CASSLRGGPADTQYF. The CDR3 DNA follows: TGTGCCAGCAGCTTACGAGGGGGCCCCGCAGATACGCAGTATTTT. The rearrangement joins TRBV7-2 to TRBJ2-3, with 7 bases aligning to TRBD1. The CDR3 spans 15 residues. After removal of 2 bases from V and 4 bases from J, the junction contained 6 bases not matched to a gene. Looked up from germline, CDR1 is SGHTA and CDR2 is FQGNSA. Filled out from reference TRBV7-2 and TRBJ2-3, the complete variable domain reads GAGVSQSPSNKVTEKGKDVELRCDPISGHTALYWYRQSLGQGLEFLIYFQGNSAPDKSGLPSDRFSAERTGGSVSTLTIQRTQQEDSAVYLCASSLRGGPADTQYFGPGTRLTVL.

This clonotype was detected ten times or more. At one end the junction does not follow the germline gene, possibly because of a read error. The genes are TRBV6-6 and TRBJ2-5, with a weak D call TRBD2 (6 bases). The germline CDR1 and CDR2 sequences are MNHNY and SVGAGI (reference sequence). The CDR3 consists of 13 residues. Here the CDR3 reads CASGRLGGDTQYF. In DNA form, the CDR3 reads TGTGCCAGCGGTAGACTGGGGGGAGACACCCAGTACTTT.

This clonotype has at least ten counts. The chain joins TRBV5-4 to TRBJ1-5; unclear D gene. The CDR3 has 14 amino acids. Germline V lookup: CDR1 SGHNT, CDR2 YYREEE (reference sequence). Trimming took off 0 bases at V and 4 bases at J, with 8 bases between the two ends. CDR3 coding DNA: TGTGCCAGCAGCTTGGGGGGAAGAAATCAGCCCCAGCATTTT. Protein: CASSLGGRNQPQHF.

The chain carries TRBV10-3 and TRBJ2-2, with TRBD2 matching 9 bases. CDR3 size: 13 residues. The V gene end was trimmed by 11 bases and the J gene end by 2 bases; junction bases not matched to a gene: 3. Germline V lookup: CDR1 ENHRY, CDR2 SYGVKD. CDR3 region: CAVAGVNTGELFF. As DNA, the CDR3 is TGTGCCGTAGCGGGGGTTAACACCGGGGAGCTGTTTTTT.

This clonotype was detected many times. The gene calls are TRBV28 and TRBJ2-7; 11 bases align to TRBD2. The ends lost 4 bases at V and 0 bases at J; junction bases unmatched: 14. The CDR3 totals 19 residues. Germline V gene data show CDR1 as MDHEN and CDR2 as SYDVKM. In DNA form, the CDR3 reads TGTGCCAGCAGTTCGGGGACTCTTGGACTAGCGGGCGTCTCCTACGAGCAGTACTTC. Encoded protein: CASSSGTLGLAGVSYEQYF. Together with reference TRBV28 and TRBJ2-7, the CDR3 gives the full variable domain: DVKVTQSSRYLVKRTGEKVFLECVQDMDHENMFWYRQDPGLGLRLIYFSYDVKMKEKGDIPEGYSVSREKKERFSLILESASTNQTSMYLCASSSGTLGLAGVSYEQYFGPGTRLTVT.

This clonotype appeared many times. The chain joins TRBV7-2 to TRBJ2-7; D is uncertain. The germline gives CDR1 SGHTA, CDR2 FQGNSA. This CDR3 has 14 residues. V shed 5 bases and J shed 2 bases, with 13 bases lying between them. The CDR3 nucleotides are TGTGCCAGCAGCCAGCAGACACCCCCCTACGAGCAGTACTTC. This encodes CASSQQTPPYEQYF. Supplemented by reference TRBV7-2 and TRBJ2-7, the full variable domain reads GAGVSQSPSNKVTEKGKDVELRCDPISGHTALYWYRQSLGQGLEFLIYFQGNSAPDKSGLPSDRFSAERTGGSVSTLTIQRTQQEDSAVYLCASSQQTPPYEQYFGPGTRLTVT.

This clonotype was seen repeatedly, ten times or more. This chain links TRBV27 with TRBJ2-7, with D tentatively TRBD2 (6 bases). The length of the CDR3 is 15 residues. From germline, CDR1 is MNHEY and CDR2 SMNVEV (reference sequence). The V end was cut by 7 bases, the J end by 4 bases, with 20 bases between. The CDR3 protein is CASKTRLVGRYEQYF. The CDR3 coding sequence is TGTGCCAGCAAAACCCGACTAGTTGGGAGGTACGAGCAGTACTTC.

This clonotype showed up just a few times. The rearrangement links TRBV5-1 to TRBJ2-2; tentative D call: TRBD1 (5 bases). The germline V gene encodes CDR1 SGHRS and CDR2 YFSETQ. CDR3 length: 15 residues. V was pared by 1 base and J by 1 base, with 8 bases between. CDR3 in amino acids: CASSLTDRNTGELFF. As DNA, the CDR3 is TGCGCCAGCAGCTTGACCGACAGGAACACCGGGGAGCTGTTTTTT. Using reference TRBV5-1 and TRBJ2-2 for the parts outside the CDR3, the full variable domain is KAGVTQTPRYLIKTRGQQVTLSCSPISGHRSVSWYQQTPGQGLQFLFEYFSETQRNKGNFPGRFSGRQFSNSRSEMNVSTLELGDSALYLCASSLTDRNTGELFFGEGSRLTVL.

Many counts were recorded for this clonotype. A read error may account for a junction end that differs from germline. The chain joins TRBV4-1 to TRBJ2-4, with 7 nucleotides matching TRBD2. The CDR3 runs to 16 residues. Germline CDR1 and CDR2: MGHRA and YSYEKL. The CDR3 region is CASSQRLGGCQNTLYF. CDR3 bases: TGTGCCAGCAGCCAAAGGCTGGGGGGGTGTCAAAACACCTTGTACTTT.

This clonotype was counted at least ten times. The rearrangement joins TRBV12-3 or TRBV12-4 to TRBJ2-3; D assignment may be TRBD1 or TRBD2 (5 bases each). V was shortened by 3 bases and J by 1 base, with 17 bases between the two germline ends. This CDR3 region has 17 residues. DNA of the CDR3: TGTGCCAGCAGTTTCCTCCGGGACCACCTGGGCACAGATACGCAGTATTTT. Translating it yields CASSFLRDHLGTDTQYF.

This clonotype was seen at least ten times. This chain connects TRBV5-1 to TRBJ2-3; D call uncertain. Germline values: CDR1 SGHRS, CDR2 YFSETQ. This CDR3 comprises 12 residues. V was clipped by 4 bases and J by 2 bases, with 5 bases between them. The DNA of the CDR3 is TGCGCCAGCAGCCCATTCACAGATACGCAGTATTTT. It specifies CASSPFTDTQYF.